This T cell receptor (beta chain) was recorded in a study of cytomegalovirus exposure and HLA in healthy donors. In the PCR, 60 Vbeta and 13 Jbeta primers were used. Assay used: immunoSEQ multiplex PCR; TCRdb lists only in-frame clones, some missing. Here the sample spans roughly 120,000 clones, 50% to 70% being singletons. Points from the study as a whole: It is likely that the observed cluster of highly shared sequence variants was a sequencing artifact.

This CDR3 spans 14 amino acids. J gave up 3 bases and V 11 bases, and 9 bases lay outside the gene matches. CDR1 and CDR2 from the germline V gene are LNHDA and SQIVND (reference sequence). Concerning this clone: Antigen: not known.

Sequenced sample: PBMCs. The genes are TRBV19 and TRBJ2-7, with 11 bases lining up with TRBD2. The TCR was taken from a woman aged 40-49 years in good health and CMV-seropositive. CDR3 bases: TGTGCCTCGGCCAGGGGACTAGCGGTCTACGAGCAGTACTTC. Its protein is CASARGLAVYEQYF.